These 20 T cell receptor beta chains came from one sample sequenced in a study of blood T cell repertoires in COVID-19. Measured with immunoSEQ multiplex PCR; TCRdb has only the in-frame clones, and not every one. The profile shows around 250,000 clones, approximately 87% of them singletons. Sequenced input: peripheral blood. These TCRs come from a man aged 55 to 70 who had recovered from COVID-19.

CDR3 DNA sequence: TGCGCCAGCAGCTTACAGGGTATGACCAAAAACATTCAGTACTTC. It yields the protein CASSLQGMTKNIQYF. V gene TRBV5-1 combines with J gene TRBJ2-4; D might be TRBD1 (6 bases). The CDR3 runs to 15 residues. V gave up 2 bases and J gave up 2 bases, with 11 bases separating them. CDR1 and CDR2 from the germline V gene are SGHRS and YFSETQ.

The rearrangement uses TRBV27 and TRBJ2-1; D perhaps matches TRBD2 (5 bases). The V end lost 3 bases, the J end lost 4 bases, and 10 bases lay between the germline ends. The CDR3 length is 14 residues. Germline V lookup: CDR1 MNHEY, CDR2 SMNVEV (reference sequence). This chain's CDR3 is CASSFPGLYNEQFF. CDR3 bases: TGTGCCAGCAGTTTTCCCGGACTGTACAATGAGCAGTTCTTC.

V gene TRBV5-1 combines with J gene TRBJ1-2, with 7 positions matching TRBD1. The CDR3 covers 14 residues. Unmatched junction bases numbered 12, after V lost 9 bases and J lost 4 bases. Germline V gene lookup returns CDR1 SGHRS and CDR2 YFSETQ. The CDR3 sequence: CATSLEGAGYGYTF. As DNA, the CDR3 is TGCGCCACCTCTCTTGAGGGGGCGGGCTATGGCTACACCTTC.

The chain uses TRBV3-1 (or the pseudogene TRBV3-2) and TRBJ2-6; 16 bases match TRBD2. CDR1 is LGHDT, CDR2 YNNKEL, per germline (reference sequence). CDR3 size: 19 residues. Trimming took 3 bases from V and 0 from J; bases not matched to a gene: 2. CDR3 residues: CASSQGLAGGSSGANVLTF. The CDR3 nucleotides are TGTGCCAGCAGCCAGGGACTAGCGGGAGGGTCCTCTGGGGCCAACGTCCTGACTTTC.

CDR3 bases: TGTGCCAGCAGCTTACCGGGAGGGCCAGCCTACGAGCAGTACTTC. This encodes CASSLPGGPAYEQYF. The V call is TRBV11-2, the J call TRBJ2-7; TRBD2 matches at 8 bases. The CDR3 has 15 residues. The V gene's germline CDR1 is SGHAT and CDR2 FQNNGV. After removal of 2 bases from V and 2 bases from J, the junction contained 5 bases not matched to a gene.

This clone came up once. V usage is TRBV29-1 and J usage is TRBJ2-7, with 7 positions matching TRBD2. The J segment lost 6 bases and the V segment lost 7 bases, leaving 12 bases of the junction unmatched. The length of the CDR3 is 13 residues. CDR1 and CDR2 from the germline V gene are SQVTM and ANQGSEA. As DNA, the CDR3 is TGCAGCGCCATCCCGACAGAGCGGGGCGAGCAGTACTTC. This sequence encodes CSAIPTERGEQYF.

The rearrangement uses TRBV5-1 and TRBJ2-5; D is possibly TRBD2 (6 bases). The germline V gene has CDR1 SGHRS and CDR2 YFSETQ. V lost 0 bases and J 5 bases, leaving 11 bases between the germline ends. The CDR3 has 14 residues. The CDR3 sequence is CASSLVPGGETQYF. CDR3 DNA sequence: TGCGCCAGCAGCTTGGTGCCCGGAGGGGAGACCCAGTACTTC.

The chain combines TRBV24-1 with TRBJ2-7, with D tentatively TRBD1 (6 bases). Deletions cut 5 bases from V and 4 bases from J, with 14 bases between. CDR3 size: 14 residues. Germline V gene sequence: CDR1 KGHDR, CDR2 SFDVKD. CDR3 DNA: TGTGCCACCAGTGCCCGGACAGCACCGTACGAGCAGTACTTC. Translating it yields CATSARTAPYEQYF.

The chain carries TRBV3-1 (or the pseudogene TRBV3-2) and TRBJ2-1, with D maybe TRBD1 (5 bases). Trimming took off 3 bases at V and 2 bases at J, with 20 bases between the two ends. The germline V gene encodes CDR1 LGHDT and CDR2 YNNKEL (reference sequence). There are 18 residues in the CDR3. CDR3 DNA sequence: TGTGCCAGCAGCCACCAAGAAGCCCAGGGAAGAACCTACAATGAGCAGTTCTTC. Its protein is CASSHQEAQGRTYNEQFF.

The chain employs TRBV27 and TRBJ2-7, with TRBD2 identical over 11 bases. CDR3 length: 16 amino acids. Germline CDR1 MNHEY, CDR2 SMNVEV (reference sequence). Trimming cost V 9 bases and J 4 bases; bases outside gene matches: 14. The CDR3 DNA reads TGTGCCAGTCGAGCCGGGGCTAGCGGGAGGAGTTACGAGCAGTACTTC. Translating it yields CASRAGASGRSYEQYF.

The gene calls are TRBV4-2 and TRBJ1-3; no definite D call. The length of the CDR3 is 15 residues. CDR1 LGHNA and CDR2 YNFKEQ come from the germline V gene. The V and J ends lost 0 bases and 4 bases respectively, with 10 bases between them. The CDR3 here is CASSQDQVGGNTIYF. CDR3 coding DNA: TGTGCCAGCAGCCAAGATCAGGTCGGCGGAAACACCATATATTTT.

Concerning this clone: Other nucleotide sequences in the sample specify the same CDR3. The chain employs TRBV6-5 and TRBJ2-5, with D tentatively TRBD2 (5 bases). Looked up from germline, CDR1 is MNHEY and CDR2 is SVGAGI. V was pared by 6 bases and J by 3 bases, with 11 bases between. CDR3 length equals 13 residues. CDR3 residues: CASSRGGEETQYF. The CDR3 region has the DNA TGTGCCAGCAGCCGAGGAGGAGAAGAGACCCAGTACTTC.

The CDR3 region has the DNA TGTGCCAGCAGCCCCCCCACGAGCTCCTACGAGCAGTACTTC. Its protein is CASSPPTSSYEQYF. The J gene is TRBJ2-7, the V gene TRBV13; D call uncertain. V lost 5 bases to trimming and J lost 0 bases, with 11 bases between them. Germline V gene lookup returns CDR1 PRHDT and CDR2 FYEKMQ (reference sequence). This CDR3 region has 14 residues.

This clone appeared a few times. CDR3 nucleotide sequence: TGTGCCAGCACCGCGACAGGGGACAATTCACCCCTCCACTTT. As protein: CASTATGDNSPLHF. The chain uses TRBV6-5 and TRBJ1-6, with 8 nucleotides matching TRBD1. The trim removed 7 bases at V and 7 bases at J, leaving 6 bases unmatched. Germline lookup yields CDR1 MNHEY and CDR2 SVGAGI. There are 14 residues in the CDR3.

The rearrangement joins TRBV5-1 to TRBJ1-2, with D possibly TRBD1 on 6 matching bases. With 4 bases removed from V and 0 bases from J, the gap between germline ends came to 13 bases. The CDR3 is made up of 15 amino acids. Looked up from germline, CDR1 is SGHRS and CDR2 is YFSETQ. The CDR3 bases are TGCGCCAGCAGCAAGGGACATGAAGCTAACTATGGCTACACCTTC. Translating it yields CASSKGHEANYGYTF.

The chain recombines TRBV5-1 with TRBJ2-1; 11 bases match TRBD2. Germline V gene lookup returns CDR1 SGHRS and CDR2 YFSETQ. CDR3 length equals 15 residues. V gave up 4 bases and J gave up 6 bases; unmatched junction bases: 6. As DNA, the CDR3 is TGCGCCAGCAGCGAAACTAGCGGGGGTGGCAATGAGCAGTTCTTC. It yields the protein CASSETSGGGNEQFF.

The genes are TRBV10-1 and TRBJ1-1, with 9 nucleotides matching TRBD1. The germline CDR1 and CDR2 sequences are WNHNN and SYGVQD (reference sequence). The CDR3 is made up of 17 amino acids. Losses at the gene ends were 6 bases for V and 0 bases for J; bases not matched to a gene: 11. Here the CDR3 reads CASSLRDRDIMNTEAFF. DNA of the CDR3: TGCGCCAGCAGCCTCCGGGACAGGGATATTATGAACACTGAAGCTTTCTTT.

V gene TRBV19 combines with J gene TRBJ2-6; D is uncertain. Per the germline V gene, CDR1 is LNHDA and CDR2 is SQIVND (reference sequence). V lost 3 bases to trimming and J lost 4 bases, with 13 bases between them. The CDR3 has 16 residues. CDR3 sequence: CASSMIRGEGANVLTF. CDR3 in DNA: TGTGCCAGTAGTATGATAAGAGGAGAGGGGGCCAACGTCCTGACTTTC.

The chain uses TRBV5-1 and TRBJ2-2, with 7 positions matching TRBD1. This CDR3 is 15 amino acids long. V gave up 5 bases and J gave up 0 bases; unmatched junction bases: 4. The germline CDR1 and CDR2 sequences are SGHRS and YFSETQ. The CDR3 DNA sequence: TGCGCCAGCAGTTCGGGACAGCCGAACACCGGGGAGCTGTTTTTT. As protein: CASSSGQPNTGELFF.

This clone was found once. This CDR3 reads CAWSPGGGNQPQHF. The CDR3 nucleotides are TGTGCCTGGAGTCCTGGTGGAGGCAATCAGCCCCAGCATTTT. The J gene is TRBJ1-5, the V gene TRBV30; D is undetermined. Germline V gene lookup returns CDR1 GTSNPN and CDR2 SVGIG (reference sequence). The CDR3 totals 14 residues. The V end was cut by 2 bases, the J end by 2 bases, with 10 bases between. Drawing the rest from reference TRBV30 and TRBJ1-5, the complete variable domain is SQTIHQWPATLVQPVGSPLSLECTVEGTSNPNLYWYRQAAGRGLQLLFYSVGIGQISSEVPQNLSASRPQDRQFILSSKKLLLSDSGFYLCAWSPGGGNQPQHFGDGTRLSIL.